Below, 13 T cell receptor beta chains from the same sample are listed, as sequenced in a study of cytotoxic CD8 clonotypes in ibrutinib-treated CLL. Data came from immunoSEQ multiplex PCR; TCRdb stores just in-frame clones and leaves some out. Of 55,000 to 80,000 clones in the sample, about nine tenths were seen once. This specimen consisted of PBMCs, obtained after 12 months of ibrutinib treatment. These receptors all stem from a human donor with chronic lymphocytic leukemia.

On this clone itself: The sample holds other DNA sequences that translate to the same CDR3. This chain joins TRBV4-2 and TRBJ2-2; unclear D gene. Germline V gives CDR1 LGHNA, CDR2 YNFKEQ. V lost 0 bases, J lost 5 bases, and 7 bases lay in between. The CDR3 totals 14 residues. CDR3 region: CASSQDVQTGELFF. CDR3 in DNA: TGTGCCAGCAGCCAAGATGTTCAAACCGGGGAGCTGTTTTTT.

The chain uses TRBV4-1 and TRBJ2-1; 7 bases match TRBD1. J gave up 5 bases and V 4 bases, and 11 bases lay outside the gene matches. CDR1 MGHRA and CDR2 YSYEKL come from the germline V gene. CDR3 length equals 16 residues. The chain's CDR3 is CASSPSGQMTNNEQFF. As DNA, the CDR3 is TGCGCCAGCAGCCCGTCGGGACAGATGACAAACAATGAGCAGTTCTTC.

The chain employs TRBV6-1 and TRBJ2-7, with D possibly TRBD1 on 5 matching bases. Germline assignment: CDR1 MNHNS and CDR2 SASEGT. V was cut by 5 bases and J by 10 bases, with 12 bases left in between. The CDR3 is 11 amino acids. The CDR3 sequence: CASSMGRDQYF. DNA of the CDR3: TGTGCCAGCAGTATGGGCAGGGATCAGTACTTC.

The rearrangement links TRBV27 to TRBJ1-5; TRBD1 agrees at 9 bases. Germline V CDR1 and CDR2: MNHEY, SMNVEV (reference sequence). V shed 3 bases, J shed 1 base, and the junction held 1 base outside the gene matches. This CDR3 has 15 amino acids. The DNA for the CDR3 is TGTGCCAGCAGTTTCACAGGGGGCAGCAATCAGCCCCAGCATTTT. Translated, it gives CASSFTGGSNQPQHF.

V usage is TRBV10-1 and J usage is TRBJ1-2, with 7 bases identical to TRBD1. The CDR3 extends over 15 amino acids. The germline V gene encodes CDR1 WNHNN and CDR2 SYGVQD (reference sequence). The J segment lost 1 base and the V segment lost 8 bases, leaving 10 bases of the junction unmatched. The CDR3 nucleotides are TGCGCCAGCCCAAGGACAGGCTCCATTAACTATGGCTACACCTTC. The encoded protein is CASPRTGSINYGYTF.

A single count supports this clone. V gene TRBV7-3 combines with J gene TRBJ2-7; the match to TRBD2 covers 11 bases. Trimming cost V 2 bases and J 3 bases; bases outside gene matches: 3. The CDR3 consists of 15 residues. Germline values: CDR1 SGHTA, CDR2 FQGTGA. The CDR3 coding sequence is TGTGCCAGCAGCTTAGTCGGGACTAGCGGCTACGAGCAGTACTTC. Protein product: CASSLVGTSGYEQYF.

V is TRBV18 and J is TRBJ1-1; D ambiguous. The V gene's germline CDR1 is KGHSH and CDR2 LQKENI. The CDR3 spans 13 residues. V lost 1 base and J 6 bases, leaving 9 bases between the germline ends. CDR3 in DNA: TGTGCCAGCTCACCACAGAGCAACCCTGAAGCTTTCTTT. Translated: CASSPQSNPEAFF.

The chain combines TRBV7-3 with TRBJ2-1; 10 bases fit TRBD1. Trimming at V came to 1 base and at J to 2 bases, leaving 5 bases not matched to a gene. Germline CDR1 SGHTA, CDR2 FQGTGA. This CDR3 spans 17 amino acids. The CDR3 here is CASSLRSGQGAYNEQFF. The DNA of the CDR3 is TGTGCCAGCAGCTTAAGGTCCGGACAGGGGGCCTACAATGAGCAGTTCTTC. Drawing the rest from reference TRBV7-3 and TRBJ2-1, the complete variable domain is GAGVSQTPSNKVTEKGKYVELRCDPISGHTALYWYRQSLGQGPEFLIYFQGTGAADDSGLPNDRFFAVRPEGSVSTLKIQRTERGDSAVYLCASSLRSGQGAYNEQFFGPGTRLTVL.

The gene calls are TRBV27 and TRBJ1-2; D might be TRBD1 (5 bases). V was cut by 2 bases and J by 2 bases, with 9 bases left in between. The CDR3 spans 14 residues. Germline V gene lookup returns CDR1 MNHEY and CDR2 SMNVEV (reference sequence). The DNA for the CDR3 is TGTGCCAGCAGTTTAGGGACCGCGAACTATGGCTACACCTTC. It yields the protein CASSLGTANYGYTF.

The V call is TRBV28, the J call TRBJ2-7; D is perhaps TRBD2 (6 bases). Germline V lookup: CDR1 MDHEN, CDR2 SYDVKM. V was shortened by 3 bases and J by 3 bases, with 6 bases between the two germline ends. CDR3 length: 12 residues. CDR3 protein: CASSLGLYEQYF. CDR3 in DNA: TGTGCCAGCAGTTTGGGACTCTACGAGCAGTACTTC.

The chain couples TRBV5-1 to TRBJ2-1; the match to TRBD2 covers 8 bases. V shed 3 bases and J 6 bases; nucleotides not matched to a gene: 11. The V gene's germline CDR1 is SGHRS and CDR2 YFSETQ. The length of the CDR3 is 16 residues. CDR3 sequence reads: CASSSPAGVTLNEQFF. Here the CDR3 DNA reads TGCGCCAGCAGCTCCCCAGCGGGAGTAACCCTCAATGAGCAGTTCTTC.

This clone has just one count. The J gene is TRBJ2-5, the V gene TRBV15; D is possibly TRBD2 (7 bases). Germline loops: CDR1 LNHNV, CDR2 YYDKDF (reference sequence). V was trimmed by 0 bases and J by 11 bases, leaving 16 bases between them. The CDR3 is made up of 14 amino acids. CDR3 DNA sequence: TGTGCCACCAGCAGAGATAGGGGGGGCCCGGTGCAGTACTTC. It yields the protein CATSRDRGGPVQYF.

DNA for the CDR3: TGCGCCAGCAGCCAAGGTGGGACAGCCGTTAACTATGGCTACACCTTC. Protein product: CASSQGGTAVNYGYTF. This sequence joins TRBV4-3 and TRBJ1-2; 7 bases line up with TRBD1. The CDR3 is 16 residues long. V lost 1 base to trimming and J lost 1 base; unmatched junction nucleotides: 6. Per germline, CDR1 LGHNA and CDR2 YSLEER.